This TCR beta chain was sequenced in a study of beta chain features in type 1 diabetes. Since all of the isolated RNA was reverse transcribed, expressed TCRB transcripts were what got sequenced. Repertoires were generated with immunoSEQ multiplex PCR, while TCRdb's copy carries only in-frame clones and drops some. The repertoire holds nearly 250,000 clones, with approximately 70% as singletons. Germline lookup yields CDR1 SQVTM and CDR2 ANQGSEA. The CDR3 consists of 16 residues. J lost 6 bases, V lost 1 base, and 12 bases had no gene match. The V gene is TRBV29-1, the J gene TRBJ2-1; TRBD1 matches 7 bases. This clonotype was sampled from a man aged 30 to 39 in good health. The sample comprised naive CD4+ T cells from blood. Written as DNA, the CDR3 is TGCAGCGTTGAAGTGGGTGGACAGGCCAATGTCAATGAGCAGTTCTTC. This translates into CSVEVGGQANVNEQFF.